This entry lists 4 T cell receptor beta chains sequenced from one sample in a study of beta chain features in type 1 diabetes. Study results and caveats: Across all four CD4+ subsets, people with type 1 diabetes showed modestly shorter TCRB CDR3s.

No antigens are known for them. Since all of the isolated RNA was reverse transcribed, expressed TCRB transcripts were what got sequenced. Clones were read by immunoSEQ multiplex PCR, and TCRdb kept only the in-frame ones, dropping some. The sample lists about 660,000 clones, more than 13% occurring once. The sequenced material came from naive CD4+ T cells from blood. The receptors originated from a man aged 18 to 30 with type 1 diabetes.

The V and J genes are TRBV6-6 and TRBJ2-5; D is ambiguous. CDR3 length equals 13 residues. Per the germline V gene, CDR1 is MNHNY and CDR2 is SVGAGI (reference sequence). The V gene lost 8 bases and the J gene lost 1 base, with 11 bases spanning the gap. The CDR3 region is CASSLQLQETQYF. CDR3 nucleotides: TGTGCCAGCTCCTTACAGCTCCAAGAGACCCAGTACTTC.

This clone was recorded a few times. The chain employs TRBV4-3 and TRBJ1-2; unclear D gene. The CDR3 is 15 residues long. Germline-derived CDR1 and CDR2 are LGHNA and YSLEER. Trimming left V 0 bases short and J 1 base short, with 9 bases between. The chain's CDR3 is CASSQDWTYNYGYTF. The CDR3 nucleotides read TGCGCCAGCAGCCAAGATTGGACGTATAACTATGGCTACACCTTC.

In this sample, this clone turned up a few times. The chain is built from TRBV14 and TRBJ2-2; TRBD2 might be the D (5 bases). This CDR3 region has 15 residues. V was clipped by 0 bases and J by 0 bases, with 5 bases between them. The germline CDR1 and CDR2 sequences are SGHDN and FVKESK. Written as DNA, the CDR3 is TGTGCCAGCAGCCAAGACGGGACGAACACCGGGGAGCTGTTTTTT. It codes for CASSQDGTNTGELFF.

The CDR3 protein is CASSWGTPTLANEKLFF. Here the CDR3 DNA reads TGTGCCAGCAGCTGGGGGACCCCCACCTTGGCTAATGAAAAACTGTTTTTT. The V gene is TRBV5-4, the J gene TRBJ1-4; TRBD1 is a possible D gene (5 bases). CDR1 is SGHNT and CDR2 is YYREEE in the germline V gene (reference sequence). The length of the CDR3 is 17 residues. The V end lost 3 bases, the J end lost 3 bases, and 18 bases lay between the germline ends.